A single sample is the source of the 11 T cell receptor beta chains below, sequenced in a study of blood T cell repertoires in COVID-19. Clones were read by immunoSEQ multiplex PCR, and TCRdb kept only the in-frame ones, dropping some. The sample consists of over 200,000 clones, 88% of them appearing once. Material for sequencing was peripheral blood. Receptors originate from a woman in her 30s with acute or convalescent COVID-19.

The chain employs TRBV30 and TRBJ1-2; D is possibly TRBD1 (6 bases). Germline-derived CDR1 and CDR2 are GTSNPN and SVGIG (reference sequence). The germline V and J ends were trimmed by 8 bases and 5 bases, with 15 bases remaining between them. The CDR3 has 12 residues. The CDR3: CAANRAAYGYTF. Here the CDR3 DNA reads TGTGCCGCAAACAGGGCAGCTTATGGCTACACCTTC.

This chain uses TRBV6-6 with TRBJ2-7; D not certain. The CDR3 is 15 amino acids. The V end was cut by 0 bases, the J end by 5 bases, with 14 bases between. Germline V gene sequence: CDR1 MNHNY, CDR2 SVGAGI (reference sequence). The CDR3 sequence is CASSYSVTASHEQYF. The DNA for the CDR3 is TGTGCCAGCAGTTACTCCGTGACTGCAAGCCACGAGCAGTACTTC.

The V gene is TRBV30, the J gene TRBJ2-7, with a possible D match to TRBD2 (5 bases). The CDR3 has 13 residues. Trimming took off 3 bases at V and 2 bases at J, with 11 bases between the two ends. The germline CDR1 and CDR2 sequences are GTSNPN and SVGIG (reference sequence). DNA of the CDR3: TGTGCCTGGAGGGTCGCGGGTACCTACGAGCAGTACTTC. This encodes CAWRVAGTYEQYF.

The rearrangement links TRBV6-5 to TRBJ1-6; 7 bases map to TRBD1. The germline V gene encodes CDR1 MNHEY and CDR2 SVGAGI. With V trimmed by 10 bases and J by 2 bases, 8 bases remained unmatched. The CDR3 is 15 amino acids. In nucleotides, the CDR3 is TGTGCCACCCGACAGGGTGGGACCTATAATTCACCCCTCCACTTT. This encodes CATRQGGTYNSPLHF.

The J gene is TRBJ2-2, the V gene TRBV6-5; 7 nucleotides line up with TRBD1. The CDR3 runs 14 residues. With 6 bases clipped from V and 4 bases from J, the junction kept 5 bases outside the gene matches. Per the germline V gene, CDR1 is MNHEY and CDR2 is SVGAGI. The CDR3 is CASSPRDSTGELFF. DNA for the CDR3: TGTGCCAGCAGCCCAAGGGACAGCACCGGGGAGCTGTTTTTT.

V is TRBV19 and J is TRBJ2-5; the match to TRBD1 covers 10 bases. The CDR3 has 15 amino acids. The J segment lost 5 bases and the V segment lost 9 bases, leaving 12 bases of the junction unmatched. Germline V CDR1 and CDR2: LNHDA, SQIVND (reference sequence). CDR3 sequence (DNA): TGTGCCAGCGCCCGGACAGGGGGTGCAGGGGAGACCCAGTACTTC. It codes for CASARTGGAGETQYF.

This clone was seen only once. The chain recombines TRBV6-6 with TRBJ2-7; 10 bases agree with TRBD1. Germline V gene lookup returns CDR1 MNHNY and CDR2 SVGAGI (reference sequence). The CDR3 contains 16 residues. The ends lost 4 bases at V and 2 bases at J; junction bases unmatched: 8. The CDR3 is CASSSEGQGKPYEQYF. CDR3 DNA sequence: TGTGCCAGCAGTTCCGAGGGACAGGGGAAGCCCTACGAGCAGTACTTC.

The chain couples TRBV30 to TRBJ1-3; no reliable D call. Trimming removed 0 bases from V and 1 base from J, with 4 bases in between. The CDR3 sequence is 13 residues long. CDR1 is GTSNPN and CDR2 is SVGIG in the germline V gene (reference sequence). CDR3 in amino acids: CAWSVYSGNTIYF. CDR3 coding DNA: TGTGCCTGGAGTGTATATTCTGGAAACACCATATATTTT.

The V call is TRBV29-1, the J call TRBJ2-7; tentative D call: TRBD2 (5 bases). The germline V and J ends were trimmed by 6 bases and 3 bases, with 6 bases remaining between them. This CDR3 is 10 amino acids long. In germline, CDR1 is SQVTM, CDR2 ANQGSEA. CDR3 in DNA: TGCAGCGTCGGGGACTACGAGCAGTACTTC. Translation gives CSVGDYEQYF.

This chain uses TRBV5-4 with TRBJ2-3; D is possibly TRBD2 (6 bases). Germline lookup yields CDR1 SGHNT and CDR2 YYREEE (reference sequence). V lost 3 bases and J 6 bases, leaving 17 bases between the germline ends. The CDR3 runs to 15 residues. CDR3 sequence reads: CASSSWAGIGDTQYF. CDR3 DNA: TGTGCCAGCAGCTCCTGGGCGGGAATAGGGGATACGCAGTATTTT. Using reference TRBV5-4 and TRBJ2-3 for the parts outside the CDR3, the full variable domain is ETGVTQSPTHLIKTRGQQVTLRCSSQSGHNTVSWYQQALGQGPQFIFQYYREEENGRGNFPPRFSGLQFPNYSSELNVNALELDDSALYLCASSSWAGIGDTQYFGPGTRLTVL.

Points on this clone: This may arise from a read error, as a much more abundant clone is one base away. The same CDR3 is also encoded by other DNA sequences in this sample. This chain uses TRBV14 with TRBJ2-3; a possible D gene is TRBD2 (5 bases). The germline gives CDR1 SGHDN, CDR2 FVKESK. The CDR3 runs to 14 residues. V was shortened by 4 bases and J by 0 bases, with 8 bases between the two germline ends. CDR3 protein: CASSPRTSTDTQYF. In DNA form, the CDR3 reads TGTGCCAGCAGCCCCAGGACTAGCACAGATACGCAGTATTTT.